Following are 29 T cell receptor beta chains from one sample sequenced in a study of cytomegalovirus exposure and HLA in healthy donors. The PCR contained 60 Vbeta and 13 Jbeta primers. Assay: immunoSEQ multiplex PCR; the TCRdb copy retains only in-frame clones and omits some. Of about 180,000 clones listed, roughly 81% are singletons. The sample was PBMCs. These receptors all stem from a woman between 18 and 30 years old in good health and CMV-seropositive.

The gene calls are TRBV30 and TRBJ1-4, with no clear D. The CDR3 consists of 16 residues. V shed 0 bases and J shed 0 bases, with 11 bases lying between them. Germline V gene data show CDR1 as GTSNPN and CDR2 as SVGIG (reference sequence). This chain's CDR3 is CAWSVPVTSTNEKLFF. Here the CDR3 DNA reads TGTGCCTGGAGTGTACCAGTCACCTCAACTAATGAAAAACTGTTTTTT.

The CDR3 loop reads CAGYLTGEGYTF. Written as DNA, the CDR3 is TGTGCCGGGTACTTAACAGGGGAAGGCTACACCTTC. The chain uses TRBV19 and TRBJ1-2, with TRBD1 identical over 7 bases. V lost 11 bases, J lost 8 bases, and 11 bases stayed unmatched. There are 12 residues in the CDR3. Per germline, CDR1 LNHDA and CDR2 SQIVND (reference sequence).

This clone showed up just once. As DNA, the CDR3 is TGTGCCATCACCCCCGGGGAGACCTACGAGCAGTACTTC. Its protein is CAITPGETYEQYF. The gene calls are TRBV10-3 and TRBJ2-7; the D gene is possibly TRBD2 (5 bases). CDR3 size: 13 residues. V lost 7 bases and J 2 bases, leaving 12 bases between the germline ends. From germline, CDR1 is ENHRY and CDR2 SYGVKD.

The chain employs TRBV28 and TRBJ2-7; 9 bases align to TRBD2. CDR3 length: 16 amino acids. The V gene's germline CDR1 is MDHEN and CDR2 SYDVKM. V lost 1 base to trimming and J lost 1 base; unmatched junction nucleotides: 5. CDR3: CASSLSASGESYEQYF. The CDR3 nucleotides read TGTGCCAGCAGTTTATCGGCTAGCGGGGAGTCCTACGAGCAGTACTTC.

J is TRBJ2-5 and V is TRBV27, with 15 bases matching TRBD2. Losses at the gene ends were 5 bases for V and 6 bases for J; bases not matched to a gene: 10. From germline, CDR1 is MNHEY and CDR2 SMNVEV (reference sequence). The CDR3 is made up of 17 amino acids. CDR3: CASSPWGLAGGTKTQYF. The CDR3 coding sequence is TGTGCCAGCAGTCCGTGGGGACTAGCGGGGGGAACAAAGACCCAGTACTTC.

The chain has TRBV4-1 and TRBJ1-1; perhaps TRBD1 as D (6 bases). Germline V gene data show CDR1 as MGHRA and CDR2 as YSYEKL. V was cut by 1 base and J by 0 bases, with 15 bases left in between. This CDR3 has 17 residues. The CDR3 loop is CASSQGGLRALNTEAFF. DNA of the CDR3: TGCGCCAGCAGCCAAGGGGGGCTGAGGGCGTTGAACACTGAAGCTTTCTTT.

The chain carries TRBV7-8 and TRBJ1-6; 7 nucleotides line up with TRBD1. The germline gives CDR1 SGHVS, CDR2 FQNEAQ. The J segment lost 3 bases and the V segment lost 2 bases, leaving 10 bases of the junction unmatched. The CDR3 consists of 18 residues. In DNA, the CDR3 is TGTGCCAGCAGCTTACGCACCAGGACAGGCAGCTATAATTCACCCCTCCACTTT. Protein product: CASSLRTRTGSYNSPLHF.

This clone was found a few times. The rearrangement joins TRBV18 to TRBJ2-1; 7 bases are shared with TRBD1. CDR1 KGHSH and CDR2 LQKENI come from the germline V gene. V shed 2 bases, J shed 0 bases, and the junction held 4 bases outside the gene matches. This CDR3 is 16 amino acids long. The CDR3 here is CASSPSRQGSYNEQFF. The CDR3 bases are TGTGCCAGCTCACCAAGCCGACAGGGCTCCTACAATGAGCAGTTCTTC.

The CDR3: CASSLTDSYNSPLHF. In DNA form, the CDR3 reads TGTGCCAGCAGCTTAACCGACAGTTATAATTCACCCCTCCACTTT. V is TRBV11-2 and J is TRBJ1-6; D possibly corresponds to TRBD1 (5 bases). Trimming removed 2 bases at V and 4 bases at J, with 9 bases between. The CDR3 sequence is 15 residues long. Germline CDR1 is SGHAT and CDR2 is FQNNGV.

V and J are TRBV2 and TRBJ1-1, with D unclear. The CDR3 runs to 13 residues. V lost 11 bases, J lost 0 bases, and 13 bases lay in between. The germline V gene has CDR1 SNHLY and CDR2 FYNNEI. The CDR3 nucleotides are TGTGCCGTAACACCCGTTGTGAACACTGAAGCTTTCTTT. Protein product: CAVTPVVNTEAFF.

The chain is built from TRBV11-2 and TRBJ2-1; 7 bases line up with TRBD2. The J segment lost 4 bases and the V segment lost 8 bases, leaving 8 bases of the junction unmatched. CDR1 and CDR2 from the germline V gene are SGHAT and FQNNGV. This CDR3 region has 14 residues. CDR3 DNA sequence: TGTGCCAGCGGGAGGGGCGGAATATACAATGAGCAGTTCTTC. Its protein product is CASGRGGIYNEQFF.

The chain has TRBV28 and TRBJ1-1; D not certain. Trimming shortened V by 3 bases and J by 4 bases, and 6 bases separated the two germline ends. The CDR3 is 12 amino acids. Germline V CDR1 and CDR2: MDHEN, SYDVKM. The CDR3 DNA reads TGTGCCAGCAGTTTCAGTTCCACTGAAGCTTTCTTT. This sequence encodes CASSFSSTEAFF.

The chain uses TRBV10-3 and TRBJ1-5, with D possibly matching TRBD1 (6 bases). This CDR3 has 14 residues. V was pared by 3 bases and J by 5 bases, with 11 bases between. Germline V gene sequence: CDR1 ENHRY, CDR2 SYGVKD. The CDR3 DNA follows: TGTGCCATCAGTGAACAGGGTGTGCATCAGCCCCAGCATTTT. Residues: CAISEQGVHQPQHF.

The chain uses TRBV4-2 and TRBJ2-7, with 15 bases fitting TRBD2. The CDR3 has 18 amino acids. CDR1 and CDR2 from the germline V gene are LGHNA and YNFKEQ. After removal of 1 base from V and 2 bases from J, the junction contained 6 bases not matched to a gene. This CDR3 reads CASSQGTGLAGGTYEQYF. CDR3 bases: TGTGCCAGCAGCCAAGGAACGGGACTAGCGGGGGGAACCTACGAGCAGTACTTC.

V usage is TRBV28 and J usage is TRBJ1-2; D may be TRBD1 (6 bases). Germline V gives CDR1 MDHEN, CDR2 SYDVKM. The CDR3 runs to 13 residues. Trimming pared 6 bases from V and 4 bases from J, leaving 12 bases between. CDR3 in amino acids: CASRVTGPYGYTF. CDR3 nucleotides: TGTGCCAGCAGGGTGACAGGTCCCTATGGCTACACCTTC.

V is TRBV7-2 and J is TRBJ1-1; 10 bases align to TRBD1. This CDR3 spans 16 amino acids. Germline CDR1 reads SGHTA; CDR2 reads FQGNSA. With 5 bases clipped from V and 10 bases from J, the junction kept 16 bases outside the gene matches. CDR3 in DNA: TGTGCCAGCAGCCCCGCTTGGGGGACAGGGGAAGACTCAGCTTTCTTT. Amino acid sequence: CASSPAWGTGEDSAFF.

The rearrangement uses TRBV6-4 and TRBJ1-1; D may be TRBD1 (6 bases). V lost 3 bases and J 4 bases, leaving 9 bases between the germline ends. Germline CDR1 and CDR2: MRHNA and SNTAGT. There are 13 residues in the CDR3. CDR3 in DNA: TGTGCCAGCAGTGAACAGGGAACCACTGAAGCTTTCTTT. Its translation is CASSEQGTTEAFF.

For the CDR3, the DNA is TGTGCCAGCAAAAGGACAGGGGGGGGCGTGGAGCCCCAGCATTTT. Protein product: CASKRTGGGVEPQHF. The chain combines TRBV6-5 with TRBJ1-5; 10 positions agree with TRBD1. The CDR3 totals 15 residues. Per the germline V gene, CDR1 is MNHEY and CDR2 is SVGAGI. The J segment lost 8 bases and the V segment lost 7 bases, leaving 11 bases of the junction unmatched.

The V call is TRBV7-8, the J call TRBJ1-4, with 8 bases that match TRBD1. V trimming: 7 bases; J trimming: 7 bases; junction bases outside the gene matches: 8. The CDR3 totals 14 residues. Germline V gene sequence: CDR1 SGHVS, CDR2 FQNEAQ. The DNA for the CDR3 is TGTGCCAGCACAATCGCAGGGGGCGGTGAAAAACTGTTTTTT. This sequence encodes CASTIAGGGEKLFF.

The J gene is TRBJ1-3, the V gene TRBV19; 7 nucleotides match TRBD1. The CDR3 is made up of 17 amino acids. V lost 7 bases and J lost 0; bases outside the gene matches: 12. Germline V gene data show CDR1 as LNHDA and CDR2 as SQIVND (reference sequence). This CDR3 reads CASKLSGQIYSGNTIYF. The DNA for the CDR3 is TGTGCCAGTAAACTTTCGGGACAGATTTACTCTGGAAACACCATATATTTT.

The chain recombines TRBV7-2 with TRBJ2-6, with 9 positions matching TRBD2. V lost 5 bases and J lost 2; bases outside the gene matches: 10. Germline V gene sequence: CDR1 SGHTA, CDR2 FQGNSA. CDR3 length: 18 residues. The CDR3 spells CASSLQSSGVAGANVLTF. As DNA, the CDR3 is TGTGCCAGCAGCCTACAATCTAGCGGGGTGGCTGGGGCCAACGTCCTGACTTTC.

This chain joins TRBV25-1 and TRBJ1-5; D remains ambiguous. The CDR3 extends over 13 amino acids. Germline CDR1 is MGHDK and CDR2 is SYGVNS. Deletions cut 3 bases from V and 7 bases from J, with 10 bases between. CDR3 sequence reads: CASSEGRGQPQHF. Here the CDR3 DNA reads TGTGCCAGCAGTGAGGGTCGAGGACAGCCCCAGCATTTT.

J is TRBJ2-5 and V is TRBV18; TRBD2 agrees at 13 bases. The end of the DNA fits TRBJ2-7 better, so the J call may be wrong. Per germline, CDR1 KGHSH and CDR2 LQKENI. The CDR3 totals 18 residues. CDR3 DNA: TGTGCCAGCTCACCGGGACTAGCGGGGTCAGGAAACCCCTACGAGCAGTACTTC. Protein product: CASSPGLAGSGNPYEQYF.

The chain recombines TRBV7-3 with TRBJ2-5; 9 nucleotides agree with TRBD2. Germline loops: CDR1 SGHTA, CDR2 FQGTGA. This CDR3 is built from 16 residues. V was clipped by 2 bases and J by 2 bases; unmatched bases: 6. In DNA form, the CDR3 reads TGTGCCAGCAGCTTATATGGCGGGGGGGATCAAGAGACCCAGTACTTC. Its translation: CASSLYGGGDQETQYF.

The V gene is TRBV29-1, the J gene TRBJ1-1, with a weak D call TRBD1 (5 bases). Germline V gene sequence: CDR1 SQVTM, CDR2 ANQGSEA. The ends were cut back, 3 bases at V and 5 bases at J, with 16 bases in the middle. The CDR3 consists of 14 residues. The CDR3 sequence: CSVERGGGGTEAFF. CDR3 nucleotide sequence: TGCAGCGTTGAGCGGGGCGGGGGGGGGACTGAAGCTTTCTTT.

This chain uses TRBV7-2 with TRBJ2-5, with 7 bases matching TRBD2. The ends lost 5 bases at V and 1 base at J; junction bases unmatched: 10. CDR1 is SGHTA, CDR2 FQGNSA, per germline. The CDR3 sequence is 16 residues long. The CDR3 DNA reads TGTGCCAGCAGCCTCCGGGGGAGGGCAGCCCAAGAGACCCAGTACTTC. Translated: CASSLRGRAAQETQYF. The full variable domain, completed using reference TRBV7-2 and TRBJ2-5, is GAGVSQSPSNKVTEKGKDVELRCDPISGHTALYWYRQSLGQGLEFLIYFQGNSAPDKSGLPSDRFSAERTGGSVSTLTIQRTQQEDSAVYLCASSLRGRAAQETQYFGPGTRLLVL.

A few counts support this clone. The chain links TRBV30 to TRBJ1-6; D perhaps matches TRBD1 (5 bases). The V gene's germline CDR1 is GTSNPN and CDR2 SVGIG (reference sequence). The CDR3 has 13 residues. V was cut by 5 bases and J by 10 bases, with 15 bases left in between. The CDR3 DNA is TGTGCCTGGTGGGGCGGGGGTTCCTCACCCCTCCACTTT. Protein: CAWWGGGSSPLHF.

The chain joins TRBV15 to TRBJ1-5; 10 bases match TRBD1. V was pared by 0 bases and J by 1 base, with 9 bases of the junction left unmatched. CDR3 size: 19 residues. The germline CDR1 and CDR2 sequences are LNHNV and YYDKDF (reference sequence). Here the CDR3 DNA reads TGTGCCACCAGCAGAGATCATAGACAGGGGGCGGCAAGCAATCAGCCCCAGCATTTT. It translates to CATSRDHRQGAASNQPQHF. Using reference TRBV15 and TRBJ1-5 for the parts outside the CDR3, the full variable domain is DAMVIQNPRYQVTQFGKPVTLSCSQTLNHNVMYWYQQKSSQAPKLLFHYYDKDFNNEADTPDNFQSRRPNTSFCFLDIRSPGLGDTAMYLCATSRDHRQGAASNQPQHFGDGTRLSIL.

The gene calls are TRBV7-2 and TRBJ2-3; 7 bases align to TRBD2. Germline CDR1 SGHTA, CDR2 FQGNSA. V lost 5 bases and J lost 4; bases outside the gene matches: 6. The CDR3 is 14 amino acids. In nucleotides, the CDR3 is TGTGCCAGCAGCCAGGCTAGCGGCGCAGATACGCAGTATTTT. This gives the protein CASSQASGADTQYF. The full variable domain, completed using reference TRBV7-2 and TRBJ2-3, is GAGVSQSPSNKVTEKGKDVELRCDPISGHTALYWYRQSLGQGLEFLIYFQGNSAPDKSGLPSDRFSAERTGGSVSTLTIQRTQQEDSAVYLCASSQASGADTQYFGPGTRLTVL.